The TCR beta chain described here comes from a study of cytomegalovirus exposure and HLA in healthy donors. Regarding the study as a whole: In an earlier analysis, about 87% or about 30%: the productive usage of most TCR beta V segments.

The PCR used 60 Vbeta and 13 Jbeta primers. Profiled with immunoSEQ multiplex PCR; TCRdb holds only in-frame clones, not every one. The sample comprises fewer than 100,000 clones, 70% to 80% of which are singletons, and approximately 15% rests with the top ten. The V gene's germline CDR1 is KGHSH and CDR2 LQKENI. The CDR3 contains 14 residues. Deletions cut 2 bases from V and 3 bases from J, with 9 bases between. For this clone: What it recognizes is unknown.

The chain employs TRBV18 and TRBJ2-3; the D gene is possibly TRBD2 (6 bases). The sequence was collected from a man aged 55 to 69 in good health and CMV-seropositive. The sample consisted of PBMCs. CDR3 bases: TGTGCCAGCTCACCAGGAGGGGTAACAGATACGCAGTATTTT. It translates to CASSPGGVTDTQYF.